The 22 T cell receptor beta chains reported below all come from one sample, sequenced in a study of cytomegalovirus exposure and HLA in healthy donors. In the PCR, 60 Vbeta and 13 Jbeta primers were used. Sequencing was performed with immunoSEQ multiplex PCR; in TCRdb, only in-frame clones are kept and a portion is missing. This sample has over 120,000 clones, with about 73% found just once. Sequencing was performed on PBMCs. The source is a woman aged 55 to 70 in good health and CMV-seropositive.

The CDR3 here is CAWTLEESNTEAFF. As DNA, the CDR3 is TGTGCCTGGACGCTGGAGGAGTCAAACACTGAAGCTTTCTTT. This sequence joins TRBV30 and TRBJ1-1; D ambiguous. This CDR3 is built from 14 residues. Trimming took off 4 bases at V and 2 bases at J, with 14 bases between the two ends. CDR1 and CDR2 (germline): GTSNPN, SVGIG (reference sequence).

The chain carries TRBV29-1 and TRBJ1-2; 7 bases fit TRBD1. Germline lookup yields CDR1 SQVTM and CDR2 ANQGSEA. This CDR3 contains 14 residues. V was clipped by 6 bases and J by 5 bases; unmatched bases: 12. The CDR3 here is CSVALRDSSYGYTF. In nucleotides, the CDR3 is TGCAGCGTCGCACTCCGGGACAGTAGTTATGGCTACACCTTC.

This clone showed up just once. The chain recombines TRBV7-9 with TRBJ2-3; 7 bases align to TRBD2. The V segment lost 5 bases and the J segment 0 bases; nucleotides outside the gene matches: 8. Per the germline V gene, CDR1 is SEHNR and CDR2 is FQNEAQ (reference sequence). CDR3 size: 16 residues. CDR3 region: CASSVLTSASTDTQYF. CDR3 DNA: TGTGCCAGCAGCGTCCTTACTAGCGCGAGCACAGATACGCAGTATTTT.

The chain is built from TRBV7-2 and TRBJ2-7; D unclear. From germline, CDR1 is SGHTA and CDR2 FQGNSA. V lost 0 bases and J 4 bases, leaving 22 bases between the germline ends. The CDR3 runs to 18 residues. The CDR3 spells CASSLASGGASQRYEQYF. Here the CDR3 DNA reads TGTGCCAGCAGCTTAGCTTCCGGTGGAGCGTCCCAGAGGTACGAGCAGTACTTC.

The sample holds a few counts of this clone. The same CDR3 also results from other DNA sequences found in this sample. The chain recombines TRBV5-1 with TRBJ1-1; D gene unclear. Germline-derived CDR1 and CDR2 are SGHRS and YFSETQ. The CDR3 runs 13 residues. The V gene lost 0 bases and the J gene lost 1 base, with 4 bases spanning the gap. CDR3 DNA sequence: TGCGCCAGCAGCTTGGACAGGAACACTGAAGCTTTCTTT. This encodes CASSLDRNTEAFF. The full variable domain, in which reference TRBV5-1 and TRBJ1-1 provide the parts outside the CDR3, is KAGVTQTPRYLIKTRGQQVTLSCSPISGHRSVSWYQQTPGQGLQFLFEYFSETQRNKGNFPGRFSGRQFSNSRSEMNVSTLELGDSALYLCASSLDRNTEAFFGQGTRLTVV.

The rearrangement joins TRBV2 to TRBJ1-1; possibly TRBD1 for D (6 bases). V was pared by 10 bases and J by 2 bases, with 14 bases between. Germline assignment: CDR1 SNHLY and CDR2 FYNNEI. The CDR3 sequence is 13 residues long. CDR3 DNA sequence: TGTGCCACCCAGACAGGACCCAACACTGAAGCTTTCTTT. Translating it yields CATQTGPNTEAFF.

CDR3 nucleotides: TGTGCCACCAGCAGAGAGAACAGGGGAGTCCCCAATGAGCAGTTCTTC. Translated, it gives CATSRENRGVPNEQFF. The chain uses TRBV15 and TRBJ2-1; 7 positions agree with TRBD1. V was pared by 0 bases and J by 6 bases, with 8 bases of the junction left unmatched. The CDR3 has 16 residues. Germline loops: CDR1 LNHNV, CDR2 YYDKDF (reference sequence).

The chain is built from TRBV29-1 and TRBJ1-4; weak D call: TRBD1 (5 bases). The CDR3 contains 15 residues. Germline V gene lookup returns CDR1 SQVTM and CDR2 ANQGSEA. V lost 6 bases and J 7 bases, leaving 21 bases between the germline ends. The CDR3 nucleotides read TGCAGCGTATCCGAAGGTGGGGGGATGGGTGAAAAACTGTTTTTT. Residues: CSVSEGGGMGEKLFF. The variable domain in full, with the rest retrieved from reference TRBV29-1 and TRBJ1-4, is SAVISQKPSRDICQRGTSLTIQCQVDSQVTMMFWYRQQPGQSLTLIATANQGSEATYESGFVIDKFPISRPNLTFSTLTVSNMSPEDSSIYLCSVSEGGGMGEKLFFGSGTQLSVL.

J is TRBJ1-2 and V is TRBV2; 9 bases agree with TRBD1. This CDR3 comprises 14 residues. The ends lost 8 bases at V and 3 bases at J; junction bases unmatched: 7. Germline CDR1 and CDR2: SNHLY and FYNNEI. The CDR3 reads CASRNRGRDYGYTF. The CDR3 nucleotides read TGTGCCAGCCGTAACAGGGGGCGGGACTATGGCTACACCTTC.

The V call is TRBV6-5, the J call TRBJ2-7; 7 nucleotides agree with TRBD2. V shed 5 bases, J shed 0 bases, and the junction held 4 bases outside the gene matches. CDR3 length: 14 amino acids. Germline V gene sequence: CDR1 MNHEY, CDR2 SVGAGI. The CDR3: CASSRTRSSYEQYF. The CDR3 DNA reads TGTGCCAGCAGTCGGACTAGAAGCTCCTACGAGCAGTACTTC.

Only a few counts were recorded for this clone. This chain links TRBV5-6 with TRBJ1-5; D may be TRBD1 (6 bases). Trimming removed 2 bases from V and 5 bases from J, with 20 bases in between. Germline-derived CDR1 and CDR2 are SGHDT and YYEEEE. This CDR3 comprises 17 residues. CDR3 sequence: CASSFRGGLRVDQPQHF. DNA of the CDR3: TGTGCCAGCAGCTTCAGGGGTGGGCTTCGCGTTGATCAGCCCCAGCATTTT.

This chain uses TRBV30 with TRBJ1-2, with D unresolved. V lost 1 base and J lost 6, with 12 bases in between. Germline loops: CDR1 GTSNPN, CDR2 SVGIG (reference sequence). CDR3 length: 13 amino acids. The CDR3 DNA reads TGTGCCTGGAGTGACGTACTAGGCCATGGCTACACCTTC. This translates into CAWSDVLGHGYTF.

The V and J genes are TRBV19 and TRBJ2-1; 11 nucleotides match TRBD1. V was clipped by 6 bases and J by 6 bases; unmatched bases: 13. The CDR3 covers 17 residues. Germline V CDR1 and CDR2: LNHDA, SQIVND (reference sequence). CDR3 nucleotides: TGTGCCAGTAGCTCCCATCTCGGACAGGGGGCCCTCAATGAGCAGTTCTTC. It specifies CASSSHLGQGALNEQFF.

This chain uses TRBV30 with TRBJ1-2; D ambiguous. Germline V gene sequence: CDR1 GTSNPN, CDR2 SVGIG (reference sequence). V shed 8 bases and J shed 4 bases, with 17 bases lying between them. This CDR3 has 13 residues. The CDR3 DNA reads TGTGCCGGACTCCTAATCGCTAGCTATGGCTACACCTTC. It encodes CAGLLIASYGYTF.

V gene TRBV19 combines with J gene TRBJ1-2, with a possible D match to TRBD1 (6 bases). Germline lookup yields CDR1 LNHDA and CDR2 SQIVND (reference sequence). This CDR3 spans 13 amino acids. Trimming took 5 bases from V and 8 from J, leaving 15 bases between them. The DNA for the CDR3 is TGTGCCAGTAGTGGGGGCATCTCTGGGGGCTACACCTTC. This codes for CASSGGISGGYTF.

This clone came up a few times. This sequence joins TRBV6-1 and TRBJ1-5; TRBD1 matches 10 bases. V shed 6 bases, J shed 3 bases, and the junction held 14 bases outside the gene matches. This CDR3 contains 18 residues. Germline lookup yields CDR1 MNHNS and CDR2 SASEGT. The CDR3, as DNA: TGTGCCAGCAGGGAACGGGACAGGGGAGGTAAGGACAATCAGCCCCAGCATTTT. Translation: CASRERDRGGKDNQPQHF.

The chain employs TRBV13 and TRBJ2-7; no definite D call. Germline CDR1 reads PRHDT; CDR2 reads FYEKMQ (reference sequence). Trimming took 5 bases from V and 3 from J, leaving 14 bases between them. The CDR3 totals 14 residues. CDR3 in amino acids: CASSRSSGGYEQYF. In DNA, the CDR3 is TGTGCCAGCAGCAGATCTAGTGGCGGCTACGAGCAGTACTTC.

The V call is TRBV6-5, the J call TRBJ1-1; tentatively, D is TRBD1 (5 bases). The CDR3 length is 15 residues. The V and J ends lost 8 bases and 5 bases respectively, with 21 bases between them. Germline loops: CDR1 MNHEY, CDR2 SVGAGI. CDR3 DNA: TGTGCCAGCGGAGCCGCCGGGGGGTCTTATACTGAAGCTTTCTTT. It yields the protein CASGAAGGSYTEAFF.

This clone has just a few counts. J is TRBJ1-4 and V is TRBV2; TRBD1 might be the D (6 bases). Trimming removed 6 bases at V and 6 bases at J, with 17 bases between. Germline loops: CDR1 SNHLY, CDR2 FYNNEI. CDR3 length: 15 amino acids. The CDR3 loop is CASSSQGLWDEKLFF. The CDR3 coding sequence is TGTGCCAGCAGCTCACAGGGTCTTTGGGATGAAAAACTGTTTTTT.

This clone was seen a few times. The chain carries TRBV5-1 and TRBJ1-1; D perhaps matches TRBD1 (6 bases). The CDR3 consists of 14 residues. Germline loops: CDR1 SGHRS, CDR2 YFSETQ. The V end lost 0 bases, the J end lost 5 bases, and 11 bases lay between the germline ends. The CDR3 sequence is CASSLEGGITEAFF. The CDR3, as DNA: TGCGCCAGCAGCTTGGAAGGGGGTATTACTGAAGCTTTCTTT.

The V and J genes are TRBV5-6 and TRBJ2-7; 16 nucleotides line up with TRBD2. There are 17 residues in the CDR3. Germline V gives CDR1 SGHDT, CDR2 YYEEEE. V lost 2 bases, J lost 7 bases, and 9 bases stayed unmatched. CDR3 amino acids: CASSLGTSGRAGGEQYF. As DNA, the CDR3 is TGTGCCAGCAGCTTAGGGACTAGCGGGAGGGCCGGGGGAGAGCAGTACTTC.

This chain uses TRBV30 with TRBJ1-3; D is undetermined. Trimming shortened V by 0 bases and J by 8 bases, and 11 bases separated the two germline ends. The length of the CDR3 is 13 residues. In germline, CDR1 is GTSNPN, CDR2 SVGIG (reference sequence). CDR3 sequence: CAWSVPGGDTIYF. The DNA of the CDR3 is TGTGCCTGGAGTGTACCGGGTGGCGACACCATATATTTT.